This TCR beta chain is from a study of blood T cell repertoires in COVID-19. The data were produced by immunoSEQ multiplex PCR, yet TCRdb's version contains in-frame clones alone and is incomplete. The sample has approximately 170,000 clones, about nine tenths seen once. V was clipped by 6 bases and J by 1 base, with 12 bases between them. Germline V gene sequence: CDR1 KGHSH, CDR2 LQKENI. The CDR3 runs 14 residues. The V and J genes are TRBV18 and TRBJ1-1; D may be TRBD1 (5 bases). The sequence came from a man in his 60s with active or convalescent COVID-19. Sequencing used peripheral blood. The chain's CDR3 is CASSITTENTEAFF. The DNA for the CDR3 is TGTGCCAGCTCCATCACGACAGAGAACACTGAAGCTTTCTTT.